The T cell receptor beta chain under discussion was sequenced for a study of naive and memory T cell subsets. Study observations and caveats: Over 85% of naive TCR sequences appeared only once, unlike memory subsets.

In the case of this clonotype: The target antigen is unknown.

The CDR3 spans 15 residues. V was cut by 0 bases and J by 7 bases, with 16 bases left in between. Germline V CDR1 and CDR2: GTSNPN, SVGIG (reference sequence). Two oligonucleotides, mixed equimolar, formed the beta constant-region primer covering TRBC1 and TRBC2. Nested alpha and beta constant-region primers with the SP2 primer drove four PCR rounds on ligated cDNA. TCRdb re-called the UMI-ligation and nested PCR reads through MiXCR, storing one row per CDR3 protein. Of about 120,000 distinct CDR3 sequences listed, around 35% are singletons. The chain employs TRBV30 and TRBJ1-5, with D uncertain. The sample comprised central memory CD4+ T cells from blood. This receptor was taken from a human donor in good health. The CDR3 region is CAWSVRDMRGQPQHF. The DNA for the CDR3 is TGTGCCTGGAGTGTGAGAGACATGCGGGGACAGCCCCAGCATTTT.